This entry features one T cell receptor beta chain sequence. These data originate in a study of technical replicates of blood from several donors. Produced via immunoSEQ multiplex PCR; TCRdb's table is partial and in-frame only. This repertoire shows around 70,000 clones, 85% to 95% found once; its top ten account for 0.39%. The CDR3 consists of 15 residues. V shed 0 bases, J shed 4 bases, and the junction held 6 bases outside the gene matches. Germline assignment: CDR1 SGDLS and CDR2 YYNGEE. This TCR derives from a human donor in good health. The rearrangement uses TRBV9 and TRBJ2-7, with 8 bases aligning to TRBD1. Sequencing was carried out using T cells isolated from PBMCs. The CDR3 spells CASSVGAGGPYEQYF. The CDR3 DNA follows: TGTGCCAGCAGCGTAGGCGCAGGGGGCCCATACGAGCAGTACTTC.